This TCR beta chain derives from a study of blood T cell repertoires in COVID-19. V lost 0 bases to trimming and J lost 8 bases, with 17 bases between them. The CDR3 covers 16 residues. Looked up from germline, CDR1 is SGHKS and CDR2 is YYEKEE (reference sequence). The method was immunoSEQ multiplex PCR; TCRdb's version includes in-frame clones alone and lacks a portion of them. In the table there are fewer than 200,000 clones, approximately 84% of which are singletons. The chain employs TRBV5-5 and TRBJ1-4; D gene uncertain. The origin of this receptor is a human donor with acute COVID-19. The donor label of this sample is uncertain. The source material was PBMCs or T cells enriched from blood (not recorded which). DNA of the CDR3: TGTGCCAGCAGCTTGGCCCAAGGTTGGCTGGGCGAAAAACTGTTTTTT. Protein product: CASSLAQGWLGEKLFF.